This paragraph reports one TCR beta chain. The germline V gene has CDR1 SGDLS and CDR2 YYNGEE. This CDR3 is 15 amino acids long. Trimming stripped 0 bases from V and 9 bases from J, with 13 bases between. This record belongs to a study of PD-L1 blockade in urothelial cancer. Overall study context: At 3 weeks after treatment start (second dose) and again at 6 weeks, blood was analyzed.

Profiled with immunoSEQ multiplex PCR; TCRdb holds only in-frame clones, not every one. The sample records roughly 120,000 clones, roughly 90% being singletons. Time point indicated: peripheral blood 6 weeks after treatment start. Each patient supplied 1 to 8 pretreatment and on-treatment samples. This sequence was found in a man in his sixties with urothelial cancer. The material was PBMCs, obtained around atezolizumab (anti-PD-L1) treatment. J is TRBJ1-6 and V is TRBV9; D may be TRBD1 (6 bases). CDR3 loop: CASSVEGTGTSPLHF. As DNA, the CDR3 is TGTGCCAGCAGCGTAGAGGGCACAGGGACTTCACCCCTCCACTTT.